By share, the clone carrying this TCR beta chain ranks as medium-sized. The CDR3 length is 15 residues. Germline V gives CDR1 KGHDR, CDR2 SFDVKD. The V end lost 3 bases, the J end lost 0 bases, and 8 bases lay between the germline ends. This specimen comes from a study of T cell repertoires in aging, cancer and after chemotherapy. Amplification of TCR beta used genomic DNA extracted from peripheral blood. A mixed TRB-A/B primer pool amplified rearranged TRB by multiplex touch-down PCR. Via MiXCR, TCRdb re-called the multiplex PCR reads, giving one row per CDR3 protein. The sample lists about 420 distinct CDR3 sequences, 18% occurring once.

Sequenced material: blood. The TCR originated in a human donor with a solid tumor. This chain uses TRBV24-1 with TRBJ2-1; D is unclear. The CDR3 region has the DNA TGTGCCACCAGTGATACCCTAAGCTCCTACAATGAGCAGTTCTTC. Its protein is CATSDTLSSYNEQFF.